These T cell receptor beta chains were read from a single sample in a study of CD8 T cells in ankylosing spondylitis. TCRdb redid the calling of the 5' RACE reads with MiXCR, one entry per CDR3 protein. Counted here are roughly 150,000 distinct CDR3 sequences, 6% to 8% occurring once; the ten biggest clones make up around 11%. Sequences were obtained from blood, either unsorted or a sorted T cell fraction (not recorded which). The receptors derive from a female donor with ankylosing spondylitis or in good health (not recorded which). CDR3s include the opening cysteine and the closing phenylalanine or tryptophan. The order of the fields is V gene, clone size, J gene, D gene, CDR3 protein, CDR3 DNA. D genes are given only for firm matches. Where a row states a size, it is once, few, many or the class of an expanded clone; other rows omit it.

v_call: TRBV15
clone_size: many
j_call: TRBJ2-1
d_call: TRBD2
cdr3_aa: CATSRDREGPNNEQFF
cdr3_nt: TGTGCCACCAGCAGAGATCGGGAGGGACCCAACAATGAGCAGTTCTTC

v_call: TRBV9
clone_size: many
j_call: TRBJ1-1
d_call: TRBD1
cdr3_aa: CASSVAGQGVDTEAFF
cdr3_nt: TGTGCCAGCAGCGTTGCGGGACAGGGGGTGGACACTGAAGCTTTCTTT

v_call: TRBV20-1
clone_size: many
j_call: TRBJ1-6
d_call: TRBD1
cdr3_aa: CSARGTGYNSPLHF
cdr3_nt: TGCAGTGCTAGAGGGACAGGTTATAATTCACCCCTCCACTTT

v_call: TRBV20-1
clone_size: many
j_call: TRBJ1-6
d_call: NA
cdr3_aa: CSARDPGGSPLHF
cdr3_nt: TGCAGTGCTAGAGACCCGGGGGGTTCACCCCTCCACTTT

v_call: TRBV9
clone_size: many
j_call: TRBJ2-1
d_call: TRBD1
cdr3_aa: CASSVEGDRVNEQFF
cdr3_nt: TGTGCCAGCAGCGTAGAGGGGGACAGGGTCAATGAGCAGTTCTTC

v_call: TRBV5-1
clone_size: many
j_call: TRBJ1-5
d_call: TRBD1
cdr3_aa: CASSLGQGQPQHF
cdr3_nt: TGCGCCAGCAGCTTGGGACAGGGGCAGCCCCAGCATTTT

v_call: TRBV6-1
clone_size: many
j_call: TRBJ1-2
d_call: NA
cdr3_aa: CASSPVPPNYGYTF
cdr3_nt: TGTGCCAGCAGCCCGGTTCCTCCTAACTATGGCTACACCTTC

v_call: TRBV12-3/TRBV12-4
clone_size: many
j_call: TRBJ2-7
d_call: NA
cdr3_aa: CASSSKTVTTYEQYF
cdr3_nt: TGTGCCAGCAGTTCGAAGACAGTGACTACCTACGAGCAGTACTTC

v_call: TRBV24-1
clone_size: many
j_call: TRBJ2-5
d_call: NA
cdr3_aa: CATSDNAGLSKYF
cdr3_nt: TGTGCCACCAGTGATAATGCAGGGCTTTCTAAGTACTTC

v_call: TRBV3-1
clone_size: many
j_call: TRBJ1-2
d_call: NA
cdr3_aa: CASSPLRRTGYGYTF
cdr3_nt: TGTGCCAGCAGCCCCCTCCGCAGGACGGGCTATGGCTACACCTTC

v_call: TRBV20-1
clone_size: many
j_call: TRBJ1-2
d_call: NA
cdr3_aa: CSASYTGFGGYTF
cdr3_nt: TGCAGTGCTAGTTACACAGGGTTCGGAGGCTACACCTTC

v_call: TRBV6-5
clone_size: NA
j_call: TRBJ2-7
d_call: NA
cdr3_aa: CASSYRFSSYEQYF
cdr3_nt: TGTGCCAGCAGTTACCGATTTAGTAGCTACGAGCAGTACTTC

v_call: TRBV28
clone_size: NA
j_call: TRBJ2-5
d_call: NA
cdr3_aa: CASRRGTAYQETQYF
cdr3_nt: TGTGCCAGCAGACGCGGGACCGCGTACCAAGAGACCCAGTACTTC

v_call: TRBV12-3/TRBV12-4
clone_size: many
j_call: TRBJ2-2
d_call: NA
cdr3_aa: CASSPRVGELFF
cdr3_nt: TGTGCCAGCAGTCCCAGGGTCGGGGAGCTGTTTTTT

v_call: TRBV7-2
clone_size: many
j_call: TRBJ1-2
d_call: TRBD1
cdr3_aa: CASSWDSGNYGYTF
cdr3_nt: TGTGCCAGCAGCTGGGACAGCGGGAACTATGGCTACACCTTC

v_call: TRBV12-3/TRBV12-4
clone_size: many
j_call: TRBJ1-3
d_call: NA
cdr3_aa: CATTGDSGNTIYF
cdr3_nt: TGTGCCACCACCGGGGACTCTGGAAACACCATATATTTT

v_call: TRBV28
clone_size: few
j_call: TRBJ1-1
d_call: NA
cdr3_aa: CASRNTEAFF
cdr3_nt: TGTGCCAGCCGGAACACTGAAGCTTTCTTT

v_call: TRBV3-1
clone_size: NA
j_call: TRBJ1-2
d_call: NA
cdr3_aa: CASSQEGTTNYGYTF
cdr3_nt: TGTGCCAGCAGCCAAGAGGGTACTACTAACTATGGCTACACCTTC

v_call: TRBV6-2/TRBV6-3
clone_size: many
j_call: TRBJ2-2
d_call: TRBD1
cdr3_aa: CASNLRGITGELFF
cdr3_nt: TGTGCCAGCAACCTCAGGGGGATCACCGGGGAGCTGTTTTTT

v_call: TRBV7-2
clone_size: many
j_call: TRBJ2-1
d_call: TRBD2
cdr3_aa: CASSLASGGAGEQFF
cdr3_nt: TGTGCCAGCAGCTTAGCTAGCGGGGGGGCGGGTGAGCAGTTCTTC

v_call: TRBV29-1
clone_size: many
j_call: TRBJ1-6
d_call: NA
cdr3_aa: CSAKEGSSYNSPLHF
cdr3_nt: TGCAGCGCCAAAGAGGGGAGCTCCTATAATTCACCCCTCCACTTT

v_call: TRBV28
clone_size: many
j_call: TRBJ2-3
d_call: NA
cdr3_aa: CASSFLSSSGGLTDTQYF
cdr3_nt: TGTGCCAGCAGTTTTCTCTCCTCCAGTGGGGGGTTGACAGATACGCAGTATTTT

v_call: TRBV7-9
clone_size: many
j_call: TRBJ2-1
d_call: NA
cdr3_aa: CASSLVALGGNEQFF
cdr3_nt: TGTGCCAGCAGCTTAGTGGCTTTAGGGGGGAATGAGCAGTTCTTC

v_call: TRBV20-1
clone_size: many
j_call: TRBJ2-7
d_call: NA
cdr3_aa: CSAKALAYEQYF
cdr3_nt: TGCAGTGCTAAGGCACTAGCCTACGAGCAGTACTTC

v_call: TRBV5-1
clone_size: many
j_call: TRBJ2-7
d_call: TRBD1
cdr3_aa: CASSFLTGDYEQYF
cdr3_nt: TGCGCCAGCAGCTTTTTGACAGGGGACTACGAGCAGTACTTC

v_call: TRBV28
clone_size: many
j_call: TRBJ2-1
d_call: NA
cdr3_aa: CASSPLPPEQFF
cdr3_nt: TGTGCCAGCAGTCCCCTACCACCTGAGCAGTTCTTC

v_call: TRBV5-1
clone_size: many
j_call: TRBJ2-7
d_call: TRBD1
cdr3_aa: CASSFGSGQSSYEQYF
cdr3_nt: TGCGCCAGCAGCTTTGGATCGGGACAGAGCTCCTACGAGCAGTACTTC

v_call: TRBV20-1
clone_size: many
j_call: TRBJ2-1
d_call: NA
cdr3_aa: CSAREGFLREQFF
cdr3_nt: TGTAGTGCTAGAGAAGGCTTCCTAAGAGAGCAGTTCTTC

v_call: TRBV7-9
clone_size: NA
j_call: TRBJ2-3
d_call: NA
cdr3_aa: CASSFAVGADTQYF
cdr3_nt: TGTGCCAGCAGCTTTGCGGTTGGGGCAGATACGCAGTATTTT

v_call: TRBV24-1
clone_size: few
j_call: TRBJ1-5
d_call: NA
cdr3_aa: CATSDLQFINQPQHF
cdr3_nt: TGTGCCACCAGTGATTTGCAATTCATCAATCAGCCCCAGCATTTT

v_call: TRBV7-2
clone_size: many
j_call: TRBJ2-3
d_call: NA
cdr3_aa: CASSLHYEDTQYF
cdr3_nt: TGTGCCAGCAGCTTACACTATGAAGATACGCAGTATTTT

v_call: TRBV7-2
clone_size: many
j_call: TRBJ2-2
d_call: NA
cdr3_aa: CASSLAGYTGELFF
cdr3_nt: TGTGCCAGCAGCTTAGCGGGCTACACCGGGGAGCTGTTTTTT

v_call: TRBV30
clone_size: many
j_call: TRBJ2-7
d_call: NA
cdr3_aa: CAWGARVSSYEQYF
cdr3_nt: TGTGCCTGGGGCGCGCGAGTGAGCTCCTACGAGCAGTACTTC

v_call: TRBV7-2
clone_size: NA
j_call: TRBJ2-1
d_call: TRBD2
cdr3_aa: CASSSTSGEHNEQFF
cdr3_nt: TGTGCCAGCAGCTCGACTAGCGGGGAACACAATGAGCAGTTCTTC

v_call: TRBV7-2
clone_size: NA
j_call: TRBJ2-7
d_call: NA
cdr3_aa: CASRAYLGEQYF
cdr3_nt: TGTGCCAGCCGAGCTTATCTGGGCGAGCAGTACTTC